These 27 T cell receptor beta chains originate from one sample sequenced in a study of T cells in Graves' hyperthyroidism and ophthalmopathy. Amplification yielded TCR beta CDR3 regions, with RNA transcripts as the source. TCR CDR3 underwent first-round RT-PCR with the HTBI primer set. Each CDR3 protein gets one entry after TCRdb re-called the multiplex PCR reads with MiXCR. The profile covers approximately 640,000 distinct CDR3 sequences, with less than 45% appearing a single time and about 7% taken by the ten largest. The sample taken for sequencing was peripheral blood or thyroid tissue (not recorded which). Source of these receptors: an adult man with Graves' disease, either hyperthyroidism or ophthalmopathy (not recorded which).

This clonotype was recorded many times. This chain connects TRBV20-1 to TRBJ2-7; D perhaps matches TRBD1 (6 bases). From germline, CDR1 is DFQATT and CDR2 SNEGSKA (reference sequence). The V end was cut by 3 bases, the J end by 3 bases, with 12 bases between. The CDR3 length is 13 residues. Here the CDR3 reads CSASSRTDYEQYF. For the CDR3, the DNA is TGCAGTGCTAGTTCTCGGACAGACTACGAGCAGTACTTC.

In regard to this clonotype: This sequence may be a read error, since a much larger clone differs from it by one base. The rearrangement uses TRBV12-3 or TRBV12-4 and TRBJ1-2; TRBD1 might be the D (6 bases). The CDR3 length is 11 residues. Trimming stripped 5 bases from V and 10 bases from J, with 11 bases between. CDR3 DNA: TGTGCCAGCAGTAGGACAGAGGCCTACACCTTC. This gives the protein CASSRTEAYTF.

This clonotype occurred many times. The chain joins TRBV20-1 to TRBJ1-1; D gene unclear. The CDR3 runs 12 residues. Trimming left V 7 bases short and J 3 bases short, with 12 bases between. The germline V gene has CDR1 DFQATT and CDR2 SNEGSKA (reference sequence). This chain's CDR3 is CSVTDAHTEAFF. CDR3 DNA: TGCAGTGTGACGGATGCCCACACTGAAGCTTTCTTT.

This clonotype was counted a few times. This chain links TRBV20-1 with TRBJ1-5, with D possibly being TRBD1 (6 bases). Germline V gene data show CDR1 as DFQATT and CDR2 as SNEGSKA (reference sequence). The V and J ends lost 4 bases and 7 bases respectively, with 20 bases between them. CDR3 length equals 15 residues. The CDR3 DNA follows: TGCAGTGCTAAAGAACAGGGTCTGTTGCAGCAGCCCCAGCATTTT. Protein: CSAKEQGLLQQPQHF.

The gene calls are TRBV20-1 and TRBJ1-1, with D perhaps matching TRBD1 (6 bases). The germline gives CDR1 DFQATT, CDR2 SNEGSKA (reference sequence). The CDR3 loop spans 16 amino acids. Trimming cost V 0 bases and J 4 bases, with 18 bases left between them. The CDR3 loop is CSARDHRQGPSTEAFF. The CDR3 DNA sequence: TGCAGTGCTAGAGACCATAGGCAGGGGCCGAGCACTGAAGCTTTCTTT.

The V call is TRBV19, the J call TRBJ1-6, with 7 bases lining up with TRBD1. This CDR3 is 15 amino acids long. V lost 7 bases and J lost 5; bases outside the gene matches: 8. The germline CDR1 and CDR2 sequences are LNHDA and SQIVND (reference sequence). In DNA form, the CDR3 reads TGTGCCAGTAACGGACGGACAGGCCATAATTCACCCCTCCACTTT. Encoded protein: CASNGRTGHNSPLHF.

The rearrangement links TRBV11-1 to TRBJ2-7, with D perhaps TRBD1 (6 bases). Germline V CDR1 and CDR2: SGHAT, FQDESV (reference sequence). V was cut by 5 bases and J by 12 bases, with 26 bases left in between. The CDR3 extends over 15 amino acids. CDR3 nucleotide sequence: TGTGCCAGCAGCCTCACCTCGGAACAGGGTTCAATTTGGTACTTC. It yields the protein CASSLTSEQGSIWYF.

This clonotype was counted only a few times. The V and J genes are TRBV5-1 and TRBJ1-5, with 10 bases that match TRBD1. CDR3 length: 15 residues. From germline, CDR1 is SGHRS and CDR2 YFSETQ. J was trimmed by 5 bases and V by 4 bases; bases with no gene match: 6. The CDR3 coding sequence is TGCGCCAGCAGCCCGACGGGGACAGGGGATCAGCCCCAGCATTTT. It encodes CASSPTGTGDQPQHF.

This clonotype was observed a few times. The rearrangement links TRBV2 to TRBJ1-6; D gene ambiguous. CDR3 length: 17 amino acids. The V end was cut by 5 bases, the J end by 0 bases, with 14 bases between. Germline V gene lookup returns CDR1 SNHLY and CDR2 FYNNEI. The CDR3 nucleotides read TGTGCCAGCAGTTACTCTCAGCCGAGCTCCTATAATTCACCCCTCCACTTT. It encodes CASSYSQPSSYNSPLHF.

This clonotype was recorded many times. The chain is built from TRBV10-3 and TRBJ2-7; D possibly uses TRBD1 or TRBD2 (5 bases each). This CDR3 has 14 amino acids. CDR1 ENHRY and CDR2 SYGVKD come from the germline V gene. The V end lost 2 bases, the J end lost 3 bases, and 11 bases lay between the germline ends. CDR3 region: CAISEPGPIYEQYF. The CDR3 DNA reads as TGTGCCATCAGTGAGCCGGGACCGATCTACGAGCAGTACTTC.

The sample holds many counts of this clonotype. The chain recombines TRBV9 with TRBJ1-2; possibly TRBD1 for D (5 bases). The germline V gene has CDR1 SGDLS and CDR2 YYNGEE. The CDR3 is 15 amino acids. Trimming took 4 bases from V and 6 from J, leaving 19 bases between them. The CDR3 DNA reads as TGTGCCAGCAGCCGGGACCAGAGAGGGGAAAATGGCTACACCTTC. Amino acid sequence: CASSRDQRGENGYTF.

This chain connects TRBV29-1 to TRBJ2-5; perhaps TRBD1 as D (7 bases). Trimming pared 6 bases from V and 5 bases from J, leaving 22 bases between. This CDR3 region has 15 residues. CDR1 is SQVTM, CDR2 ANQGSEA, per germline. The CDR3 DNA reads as TGCAGCGTAGCAGGGGCGGGACAGTTGGGGGAGACCCAGTACTTC. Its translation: CSVAGAGQLGETQYF.

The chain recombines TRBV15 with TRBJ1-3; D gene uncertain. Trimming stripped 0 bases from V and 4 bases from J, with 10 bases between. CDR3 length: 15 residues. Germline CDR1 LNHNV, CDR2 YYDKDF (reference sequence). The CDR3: CATSRDLGGGNTIYF. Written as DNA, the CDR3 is TGTGCCACCAGCAGAGATCTAGGTGGAGGAAACACCATATATTTT.

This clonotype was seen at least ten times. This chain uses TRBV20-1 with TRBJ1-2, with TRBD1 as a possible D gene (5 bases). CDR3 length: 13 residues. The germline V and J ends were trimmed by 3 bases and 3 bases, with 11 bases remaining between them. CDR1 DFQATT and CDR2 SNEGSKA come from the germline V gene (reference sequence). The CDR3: CSARGTEDYGYTF. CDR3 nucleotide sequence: TGCAGTGCTAGGGGGACGGAAGACTATGGCTACACCTTC.

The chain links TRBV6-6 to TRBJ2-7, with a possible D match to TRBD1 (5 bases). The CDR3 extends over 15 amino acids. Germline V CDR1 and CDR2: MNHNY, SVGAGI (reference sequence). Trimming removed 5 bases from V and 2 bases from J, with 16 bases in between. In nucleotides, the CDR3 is TGTGCCAGCAGTGAATTGGCAGGGCAAGCCTACGAGCAGTACTTC. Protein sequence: CASSELAGQAYEQYF.

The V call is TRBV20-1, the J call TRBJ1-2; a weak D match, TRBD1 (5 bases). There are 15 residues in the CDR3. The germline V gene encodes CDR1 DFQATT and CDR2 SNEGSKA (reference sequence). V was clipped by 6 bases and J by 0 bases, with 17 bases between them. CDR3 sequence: CSAADDRDPNYGYTF. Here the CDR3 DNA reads TGCAGTGCCGCGGACGACAGAGACCCTAACTATGGCTACACCTTC.

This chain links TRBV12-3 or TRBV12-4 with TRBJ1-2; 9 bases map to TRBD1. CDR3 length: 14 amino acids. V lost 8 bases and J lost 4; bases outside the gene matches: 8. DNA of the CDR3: TGTGCCAGCTCACCACTGGGACAGGGCTATGGCTACACCTTC. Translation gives CASSPLGQGYGYTF.

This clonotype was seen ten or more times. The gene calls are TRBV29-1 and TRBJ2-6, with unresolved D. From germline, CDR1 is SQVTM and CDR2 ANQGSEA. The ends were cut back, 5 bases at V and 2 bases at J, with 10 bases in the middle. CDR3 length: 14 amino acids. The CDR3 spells CSVPAETGANVLTF. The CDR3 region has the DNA TGCAGCGTTCCTGCCGAAACTGGGGCCAACGTCCTGACTTTC.

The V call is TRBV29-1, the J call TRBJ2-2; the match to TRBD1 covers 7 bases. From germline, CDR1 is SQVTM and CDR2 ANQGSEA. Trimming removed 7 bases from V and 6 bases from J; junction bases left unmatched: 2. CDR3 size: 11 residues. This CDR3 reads CSAGQAGELFF. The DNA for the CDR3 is TGCAGCGCAGGACAGGCCGGGGAGCTGTTTTTT.

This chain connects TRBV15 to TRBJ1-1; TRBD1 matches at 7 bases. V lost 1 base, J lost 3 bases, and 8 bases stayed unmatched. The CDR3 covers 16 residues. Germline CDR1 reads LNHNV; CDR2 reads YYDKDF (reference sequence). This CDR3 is CATSRGGTDYDTEAFF. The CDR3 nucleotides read TGTGCCACCAGCAGAGGGGGGACAGATTATGACACTGAAGCTTTCTTT.

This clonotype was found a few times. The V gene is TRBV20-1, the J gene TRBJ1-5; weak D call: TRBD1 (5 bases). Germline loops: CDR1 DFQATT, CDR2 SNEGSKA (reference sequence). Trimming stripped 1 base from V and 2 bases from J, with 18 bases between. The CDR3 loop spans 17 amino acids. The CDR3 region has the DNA TGCAGTGCTAGAGGGGAACTGGGGCCGACTGGCAATCAGCCCCAGCATTTT. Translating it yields CSARGELGPTGNQPQHF.

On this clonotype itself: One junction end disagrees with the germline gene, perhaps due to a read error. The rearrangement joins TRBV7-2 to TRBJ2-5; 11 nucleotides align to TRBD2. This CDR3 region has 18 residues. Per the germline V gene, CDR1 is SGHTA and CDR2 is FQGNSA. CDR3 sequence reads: CASSHMPLAGGPGETQYF. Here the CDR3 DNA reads TGCGCCAGCAGCCACATGCCGTTAGCGGGAGGGCCGGGAGAGACCCAGTACTTC.

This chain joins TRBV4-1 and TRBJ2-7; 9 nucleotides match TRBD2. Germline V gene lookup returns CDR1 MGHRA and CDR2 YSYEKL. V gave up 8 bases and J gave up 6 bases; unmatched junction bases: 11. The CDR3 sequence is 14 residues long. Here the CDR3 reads CASGPGGGAVEQYF. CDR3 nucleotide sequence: TGCGCCAGCGGCCCGGGCGGGGGGGCGGTCGAGCAGTACTTC.

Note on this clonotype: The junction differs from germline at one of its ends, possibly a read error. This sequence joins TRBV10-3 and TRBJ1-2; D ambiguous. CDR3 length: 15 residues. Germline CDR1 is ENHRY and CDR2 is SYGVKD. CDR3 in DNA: TGTGCCATCGGTGAGAGAAACAGAGCCCTCTATGGCTACACCTTC. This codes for CAIGERNRALYGYTF.

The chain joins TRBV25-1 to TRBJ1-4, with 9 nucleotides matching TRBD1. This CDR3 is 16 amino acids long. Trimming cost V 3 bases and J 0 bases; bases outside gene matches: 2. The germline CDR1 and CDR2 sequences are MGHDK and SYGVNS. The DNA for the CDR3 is TGTGCCAGCAGTGATCGGACAGGGGCAACTAATGAAAAACTGTTTTTT. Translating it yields CASSDRTGATNEKLFF.

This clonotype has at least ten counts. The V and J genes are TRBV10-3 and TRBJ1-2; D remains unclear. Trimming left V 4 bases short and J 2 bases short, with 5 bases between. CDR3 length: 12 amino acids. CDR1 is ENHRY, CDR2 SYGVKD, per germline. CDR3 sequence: CAISGSNYGYTF. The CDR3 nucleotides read TGTGCCATCAGTGGCAGCAACTATGGCTACACCTTC.

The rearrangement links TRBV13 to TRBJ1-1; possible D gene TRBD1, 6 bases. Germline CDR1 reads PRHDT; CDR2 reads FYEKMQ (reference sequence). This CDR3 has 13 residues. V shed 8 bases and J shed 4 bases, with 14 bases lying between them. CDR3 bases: TGTGCCAGCCGCAGGGGACGGGGCACTGAAGCTTTCTTT. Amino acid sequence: CASRRGRGTEAFF. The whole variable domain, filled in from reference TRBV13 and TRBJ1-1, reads AAGVIQSPRHLIKEKRETATLKCYPIPRHDTVYWYQQGPGQDPQFLISFYEKMQSDKGSIPDRFSAQQFSDYHSELNMSSLELGDSALYFCASRRGRGTEAFFGQGTRLTVV.